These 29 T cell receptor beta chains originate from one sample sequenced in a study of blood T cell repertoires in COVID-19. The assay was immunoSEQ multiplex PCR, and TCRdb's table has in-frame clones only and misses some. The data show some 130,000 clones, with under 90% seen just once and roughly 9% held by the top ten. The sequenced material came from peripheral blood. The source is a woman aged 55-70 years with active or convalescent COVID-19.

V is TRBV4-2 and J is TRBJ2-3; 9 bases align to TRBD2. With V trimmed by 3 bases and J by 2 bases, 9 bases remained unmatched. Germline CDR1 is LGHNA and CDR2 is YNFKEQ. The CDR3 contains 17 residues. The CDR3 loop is CASSHTRLAELTDTQYF. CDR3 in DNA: TGTGCCAGCAGCCACACAAGACTAGCGGAACTCACAGATACGCAGTATTTT.

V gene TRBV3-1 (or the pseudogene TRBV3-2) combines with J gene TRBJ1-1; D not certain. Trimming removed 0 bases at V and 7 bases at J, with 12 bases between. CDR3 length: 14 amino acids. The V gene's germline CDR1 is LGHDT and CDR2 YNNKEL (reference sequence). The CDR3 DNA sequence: TGTGCCAGCAGCCAAGATGCGGTTGGCAGTGAAGCTTTCTTT. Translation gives CASSQDAVGSEAFF.

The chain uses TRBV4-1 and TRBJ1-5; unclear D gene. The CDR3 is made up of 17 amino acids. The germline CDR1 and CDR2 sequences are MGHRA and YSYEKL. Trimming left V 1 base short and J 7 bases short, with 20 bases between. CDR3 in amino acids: CASSQGAGSLAKQPQHF. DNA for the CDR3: TGCGCCAGCAGCCAAGGAGCAGGTTCCCTGGCGAAACAGCCCCAGCATTTT.

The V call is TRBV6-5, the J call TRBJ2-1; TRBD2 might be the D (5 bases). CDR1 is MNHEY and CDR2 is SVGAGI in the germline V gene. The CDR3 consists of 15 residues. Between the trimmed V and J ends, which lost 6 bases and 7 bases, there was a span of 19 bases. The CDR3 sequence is CASRAWLTSGNEQFF. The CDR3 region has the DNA TGTGCCAGCAGGGCCTGGCTCACTTCGGGGAATGAGCAGTTCTTC.

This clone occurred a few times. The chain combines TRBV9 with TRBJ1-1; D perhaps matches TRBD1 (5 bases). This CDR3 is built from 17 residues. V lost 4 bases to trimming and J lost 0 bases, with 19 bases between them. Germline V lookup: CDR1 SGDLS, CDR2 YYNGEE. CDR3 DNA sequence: TGTGCCAGCAGCCCCCACCGACGGGGGACGATGAACACTGAAGCTTTCTTT. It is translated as CASSPHRRGTMNTEAFF.

This chain's CDR3 is CASNSVGGNNEQFF. DNA for the CDR3: TGCGCCAGCAATTCTGTGGGAGGGAACAATGAGCAGTTCTTC. V is TRBV4-1 and J is TRBJ2-1; 7 bases align to TRBD2. Germline CDR1 reads MGHRA; CDR2 reads YSYEKL. There are 14 residues in the CDR3. V was pared by 7 bases and J by 5 bases, with 8 bases of the junction left unmatched.

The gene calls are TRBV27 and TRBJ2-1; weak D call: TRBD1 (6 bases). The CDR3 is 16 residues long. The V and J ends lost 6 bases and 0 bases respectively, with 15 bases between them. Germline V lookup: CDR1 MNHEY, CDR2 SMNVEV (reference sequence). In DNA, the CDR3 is TGTGCCAGCAGGGCAGGGGCCTTTAGCTCCTACAATGAGCAGTTCTTC. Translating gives CASRAGAFSSYNEQFF.

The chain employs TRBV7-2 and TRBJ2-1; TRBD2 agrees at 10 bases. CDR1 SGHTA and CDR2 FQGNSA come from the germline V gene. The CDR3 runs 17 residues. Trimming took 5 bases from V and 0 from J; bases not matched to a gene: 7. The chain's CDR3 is CASSNRLAGNSYNEQFF. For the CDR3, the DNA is TGTGCCAGCAGCAACAGACTAGCGGGTAACTCCTACAATGAGCAGTTCTTC.

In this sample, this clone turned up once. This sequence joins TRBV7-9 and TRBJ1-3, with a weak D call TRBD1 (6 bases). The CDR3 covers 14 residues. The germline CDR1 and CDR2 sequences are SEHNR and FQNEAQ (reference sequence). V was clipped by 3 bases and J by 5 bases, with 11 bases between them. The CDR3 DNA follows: TGTGCCAGCAGCTTCTATCAGGGGAGAAACACCATATATTTT. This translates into CASSFYQGRNTIYF.

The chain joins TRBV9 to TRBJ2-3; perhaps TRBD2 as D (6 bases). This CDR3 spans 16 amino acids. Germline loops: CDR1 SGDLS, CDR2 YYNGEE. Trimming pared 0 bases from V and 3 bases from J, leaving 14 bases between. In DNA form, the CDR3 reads TGTGCCAGCAGCGTAGGCCTAGCGATAAGTACAGATACGCAGTATTTT. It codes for CASSVGLAISTDTQYF.

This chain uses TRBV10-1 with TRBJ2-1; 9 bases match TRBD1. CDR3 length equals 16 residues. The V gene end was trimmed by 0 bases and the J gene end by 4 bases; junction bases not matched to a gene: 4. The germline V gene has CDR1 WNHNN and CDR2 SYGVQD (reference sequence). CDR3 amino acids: CASSESDRGIYNEQFF. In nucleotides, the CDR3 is TGCGCCAGCAGTGAGTCGGACAGGGGAATTTACAATGAGCAGTTCTTC.

CDR3 sequence (DNA): TGTGCCAGCAGTGTAGAGGGAGGGAACACCGGGGAGCTGTTTTTT. It is translated as CASSVEGGNTGELFF. The J gene is TRBJ2-2, the V gene TRBV2; maybe TRBD2 (6 bases). The CDR3 is 15 amino acids. Germline loops: CDR1 SNHLY, CDR2 FYNNEI. V lost 4 bases and J lost 1, with 10 bases in between. Full variable domain (outside the CDR3, taken from reference TRBV2 and TRBJ2-2): EPEVTQTPSHQVTQMGQEVILRCVPISNHLYFYWYRQILGQKVEFLVSFYNNEISEKSEIFDDQFSVERPDGSNFTLKIRSTKLEDSAMYFCASSVEGGNTGELFFGEGSRLTVL.

The CDR3 sequence: CASSKQVGNEQFF. The CDR3 bases are TGTGCCAGCAGCAAACAGGTGGGCAATGAGCAGTTCTTC. The V gene is TRBV7-2, the J gene TRBJ2-1; D may be TRBD1 (5 bases). The CDR3 extends over 13 amino acids. CDR1 is SGHTA, CDR2 FQGNSA, per germline. V gave up 5 bases and J gave up 6 bases, with 11 bases separating them.

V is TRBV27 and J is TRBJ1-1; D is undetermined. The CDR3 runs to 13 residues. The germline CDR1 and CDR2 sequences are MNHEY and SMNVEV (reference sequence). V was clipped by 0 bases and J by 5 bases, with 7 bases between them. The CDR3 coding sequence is TGTGCCAGCAGTTTATCATGGGCAACTGAAGCTTTCTTT. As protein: CASSLSWATEAFF.

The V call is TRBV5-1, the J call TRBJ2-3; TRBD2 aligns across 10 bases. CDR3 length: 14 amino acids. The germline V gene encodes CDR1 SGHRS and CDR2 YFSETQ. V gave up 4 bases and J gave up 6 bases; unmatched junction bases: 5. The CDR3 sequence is CASSPSGGWDTQYF. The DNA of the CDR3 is TGCGCCAGCAGCCCTAGCGGGGGTTGGGATACGCAGTATTTT. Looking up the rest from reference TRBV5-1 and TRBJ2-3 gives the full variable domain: KAGVTQTPRYLIKTRGQQVTLSCSPISGHRSVSWYQQTPGQGLQFLFEYFSETQRNKGNFPGRFSGRQFSNSRSEMNVSTLELGDSALYLCASSPSGGWDTQYFGPGTRLTVL.

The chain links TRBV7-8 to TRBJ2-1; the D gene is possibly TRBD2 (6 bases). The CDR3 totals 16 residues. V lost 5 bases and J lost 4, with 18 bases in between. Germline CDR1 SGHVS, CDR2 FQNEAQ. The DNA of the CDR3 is TGTGCCAGCAGCCCCCTTGTGACTAGTCTTTACAATGAGCAGTTCTTC. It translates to CASSPLVTSLYNEQFF.

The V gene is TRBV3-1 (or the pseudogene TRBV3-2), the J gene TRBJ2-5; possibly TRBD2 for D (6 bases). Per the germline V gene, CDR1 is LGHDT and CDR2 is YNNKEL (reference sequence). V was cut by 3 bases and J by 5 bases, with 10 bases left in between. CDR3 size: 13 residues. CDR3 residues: CASSQAGFETQYF. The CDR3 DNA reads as TGTGCCAGCAGCCAGGCGGGATTTGAGACCCAGTACTTC.

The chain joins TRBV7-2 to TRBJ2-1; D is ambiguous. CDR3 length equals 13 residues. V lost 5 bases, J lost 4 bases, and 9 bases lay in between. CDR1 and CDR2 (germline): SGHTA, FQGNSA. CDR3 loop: CASSPAPYNEQFF. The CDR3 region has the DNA TGTGCCAGCAGCCCAGCGCCATACAATGAGCAGTTCTTC.

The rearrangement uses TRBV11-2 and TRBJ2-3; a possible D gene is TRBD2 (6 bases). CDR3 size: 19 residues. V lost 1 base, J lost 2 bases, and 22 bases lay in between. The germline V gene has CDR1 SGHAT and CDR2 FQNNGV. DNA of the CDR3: TGTGCCAGCAGCTTAGGGGTGTCGGGGCGCGGGGCGGTCACAGATACGCAGTATTTT. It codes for CASSLGVSGRGAVTDTQYF.

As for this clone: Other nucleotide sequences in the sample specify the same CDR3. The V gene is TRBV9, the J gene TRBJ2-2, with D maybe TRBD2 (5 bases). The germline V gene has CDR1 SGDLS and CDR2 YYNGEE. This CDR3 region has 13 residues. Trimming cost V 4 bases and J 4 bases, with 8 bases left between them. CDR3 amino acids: CASSLAGTGELFF. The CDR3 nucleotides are TGTGCCAGCAGCCTCGCGGGCACCGGGGAGCTGTTTTTT.

CDR3 amino acids: CAWSVQGTEAFF. DNA of the CDR3: TGTGCCTGGAGTGTACAGGGGACTGAAGCTTTCTTT. This sequence joins TRBV30 and TRBJ1-1; TRBD1 agrees at 7 bases. This CDR3 comprises 12 residues. V lost 0 bases to trimming and J lost 5 bases; unmatched junction nucleotides: 0. Germline CDR1 and CDR2: GTSNPN and SVGIG (reference sequence).

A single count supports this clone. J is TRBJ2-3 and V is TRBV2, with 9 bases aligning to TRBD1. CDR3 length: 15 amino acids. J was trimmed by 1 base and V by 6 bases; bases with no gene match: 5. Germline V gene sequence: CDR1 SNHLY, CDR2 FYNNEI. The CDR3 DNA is TGTGCCAGCAGCGGACAGGGGCTTGGCACAGATACGCAGTATTTT. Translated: CASSGQGLGTDTQYF. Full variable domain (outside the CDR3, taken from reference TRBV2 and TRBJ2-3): EPEVTQTPSHQVTQMGQEVILRCVPISNHLYFYWYRQILGQKVEFLVSFYNNEISEKSEIFDDQFSVERPDGSNFTLKIRSTKLEDSAMYFCASSGQGLGTDTQYFGPGTRLTVL.

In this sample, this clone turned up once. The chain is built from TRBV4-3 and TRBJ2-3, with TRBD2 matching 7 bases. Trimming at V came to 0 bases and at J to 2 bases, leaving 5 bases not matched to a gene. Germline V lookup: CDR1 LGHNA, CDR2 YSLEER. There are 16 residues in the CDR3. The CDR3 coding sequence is TGCGCCAGCAGCCAAGACGGGACTAATCCCACAGATACGCAGTATTTT. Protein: CASSQDGTNPTDTQYF.

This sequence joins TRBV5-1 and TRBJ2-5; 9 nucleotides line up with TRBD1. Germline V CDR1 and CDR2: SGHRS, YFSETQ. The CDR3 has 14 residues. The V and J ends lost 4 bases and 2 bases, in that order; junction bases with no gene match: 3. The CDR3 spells CASSRGQGQETQYF. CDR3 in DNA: TGCGCCAGCAGCCGGGGACAGGGACAAGAGACCCAGTACTTC.

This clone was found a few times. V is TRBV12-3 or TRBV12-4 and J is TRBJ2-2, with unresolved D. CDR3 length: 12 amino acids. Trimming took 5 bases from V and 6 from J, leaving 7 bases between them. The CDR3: CASSRSAGELFF. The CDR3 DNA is TGTGCCAGCAGTCGGAGCGCCGGGGAGCTGTTTTTT.

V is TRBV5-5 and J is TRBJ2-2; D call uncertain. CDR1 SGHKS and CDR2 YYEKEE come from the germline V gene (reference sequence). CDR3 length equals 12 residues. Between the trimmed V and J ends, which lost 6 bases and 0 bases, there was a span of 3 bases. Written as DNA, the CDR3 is TGTGCCAGCAACACGAACACCGGGGAGCTGTTTTTT. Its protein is CASNTNTGELFF.

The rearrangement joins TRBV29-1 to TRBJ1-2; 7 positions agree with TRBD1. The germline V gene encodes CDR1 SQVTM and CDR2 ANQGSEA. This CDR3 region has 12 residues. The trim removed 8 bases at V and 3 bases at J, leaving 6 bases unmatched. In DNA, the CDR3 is TGCAGCTTCAACAGGGGCGACTATGGCTACACCTTC. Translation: CSFNRGDYGYTF.

CDR3 DNA sequence: TGCGCCAGCAGCCTGGCAAGCACAGATACGCAGTATTTT. It yields the protein CASSLASTDTQYF. The chain recombines TRBV5-1 with TRBJ2-3; no reliable D call. Deletions cut 4 bases from V and 0 bases from J, with 6 bases between. The CDR3 runs to 13 residues. Per germline, CDR1 SGHRS and CDR2 YFSETQ. Full variable domain (outside the CDR3, taken from reference TRBV5-1 and TRBJ2-3): KAGVTQTPRYLIKTRGQQVTLSCSPISGHRSVSWYQQTPGQGLQFLFEYFSETQRNKGNFPGRFSGRQFSNSRSEMNVSTLELGDSALYLCASSLASTDTQYFGPGTRLTVL.

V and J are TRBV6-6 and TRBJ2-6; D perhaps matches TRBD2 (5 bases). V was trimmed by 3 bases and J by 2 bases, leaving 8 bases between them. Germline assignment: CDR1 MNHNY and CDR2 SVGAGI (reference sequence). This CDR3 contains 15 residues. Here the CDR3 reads CASSYEGTGANVLTF. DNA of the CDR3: TGTGCCAGCAGTTATGAGGGTACTGGGGCCAACGTCCTGACTTTC.